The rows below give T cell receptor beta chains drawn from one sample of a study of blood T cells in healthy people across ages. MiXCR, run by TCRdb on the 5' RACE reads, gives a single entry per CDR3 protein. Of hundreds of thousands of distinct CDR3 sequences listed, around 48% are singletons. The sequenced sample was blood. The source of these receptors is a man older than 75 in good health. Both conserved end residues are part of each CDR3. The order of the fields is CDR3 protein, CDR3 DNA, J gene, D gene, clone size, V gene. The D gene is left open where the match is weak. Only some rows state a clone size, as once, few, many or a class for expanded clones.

CDR3aa: CASSLRAVNEKLFF
CDR3nt: TGTGCCAGCAGTTTACGTGCAGTTAATGAAAAACTGTTTTTT
j_gene: TRBJ1-4
d_gene: .
abundance: few
v_gene: TRBV12-3/TRBV12-4

CDR3aa: CASSPDSPQETQYF
CDR3nt: TGTGCCAGCAGCCCGGACAGCCCCCAAGAGACCCAGTACTTC
j_gene: TRBJ2-5
d_gene: .
abundance: few
v_gene: TRBV9

CDR3aa: CASRLSQGAYEQYF
CDR3nt: TGTGCCAGCAGACTGAGTCAGGGAGCCTACGAGCAGTACTTC
j_gene: TRBJ2-7
d_gene: .
abundance: .
v_gene: TRBV7-2

CDR3aa: CASSRQGTGYGYTF
CDR3nt: TGTGCCAGCAGTCGACAGGGGACGGGCTATGGCTACACCTTC
j_gene: TRBJ1-2
d_gene: TRBD1
abundance: .
v_gene: TRBV12-3/TRBV12-4

CDR3aa: CASSQGIGYQETQYF
CDR3nt: TGCGCCAGCAGCCAAGGGATCGGGTACCAAGAGACCCAGTACTTC
j_gene: TRBJ2-5
d_gene: .
abundance: .
v_gene: TRBV4-3

CDR3aa: CSAAGTSWVDTQYF
CDR3nt: TGCAGCGCCGCCGGGACTAGTTGGGTAGATACGCAGTATTTT
j_gene: TRBJ2-3
d_gene: TRBD2
abundance: many
v_gene: TRBV29-1

CDR3aa: CASSVGQGATGELFF
CDR3nt: TGTGCCAGCAGCGTGGGACAGGGTGCCACCGGGGAGCTGTTTTTT
j_gene: TRBJ2-2
d_gene: TRBD1
abundance: .
v_gene: TRBV7-9

CDR3aa: CRPRESYEQYF
CDR3nt: TGCAGGCCCAGGGAGTCCTACGAGCAGTACTTC
j_gene: TRBJ2-7
d_gene: .
abundance: few
v_gene: TRBV29-1

CDR3aa: CASSLRGDGNTGELFF
CDR3nt: TGTGCCAGCAGCCTACGTGGGGACGGGAACACCGGGGAGCTGTTTTTT
j_gene: TRBJ2-2
d_gene: .
abundance: .
v_gene: TRBV9

CDR3aa: CASMLERRNSPLHF
CDR3nt: TGTGCCAGCATGCTCGAACGAAGAAATTCACCCCTCCACTTT
j_gene: TRBJ1-6
d_gene: .
abundance: .
v_gene: TRBV5-5

CDR3aa: CASSLASRQSSYEQYF
CDR3nt: TGTGCCAGCAGCTTAGCTTCACGACAGAGCTCCTACGAGCAGTACTTC
j_gene: TRBJ2-7
d_gene: .
abundance: .
v_gene: TRBV7-9

CDR3aa: CSARDLGHFDGQFF
CDR3nt: TGCAGTGCTAGAGATCTGGGACACTTCGACGGGCAGTTCTTC
j_gene: TRBJ2-1
d_gene: .
abundance: .
v_gene: TRBV20-1

CDR3aa: CASIGGLAKNIQYF
CDR3nt: TGTGCCAGCATTGGAGGATTAGCCAAAAACATTCAGTACTTC
j_gene: TRBJ2-4
d_gene: .
abundance: .
v_gene: TRBV6-2/TRBV6-3

CDR3aa: CSARVGRLQYF
CDR3nt: TGCAGTGCTAGAGTGGGCAGACTCCAGTACTTC
j_gene: TRBJ2-7
d_gene: .
abundance: few
v_gene: TRBV20-1

CDR3aa: CSVETQGGYEQYF
CDR3nt: TGCAGCGTTGAAACGCAGGGTGGGTACGAGCAGTACTTC
j_gene: TRBJ2-7
d_gene: .
abundance: .
v_gene: TRBV29-1

CDR3aa: CASSLAGGQNLYEQYF
CDR3nt: TGTGCCAGCAGTTTGGCCGGGGGCCAGAACCTTTACGAGCAGTACTTC
j_gene: TRBJ2-7
d_gene: .
abundance: few
v_gene: TRBV27

CDR3aa: CASSLLRQLGTDTQYF
CDR3nt: TGTGCCAGCAGTTTATTACGGCAGTTAGGCACAGATACGCAGTATTTT
j_gene: TRBJ2-3
d_gene: .
abundance: .
v_gene: TRBV28

CDR3aa: CASSFKNQPQHF
CDR3nt: TGTGCCAGCAGTTTCAAGAATCAGCCCCAGCATTTT
j_gene: TRBJ1-5
d_gene: .
abundance: .
v_gene: TRBV6-5

CDR3aa: CSASPHTYEQYF
CDR3nt: TGCAGTGCCTCCCCCCACACCTACGAGCAGTACTTC
j_gene: TRBJ2-7
d_gene: .
abundance: few
v_gene: TRBV20-1

CDR3aa: CSATTDTNEKLFF
CDR3nt: TGCAGTGCGACGACGGATACTAATGAAAAACTGTTTTTT
j_gene: TRBJ1-4
d_gene: .
abundance: few
v_gene: TRBV20-1

CDR3aa: CASSEDRAGYTF
CDR3nt: TGCGCCAGCAGCGAGGACAGGGCCGGCTACACCTTC
j_gene: TRBJ1-2
d_gene: TRBD1
abundance: few
v_gene: TRBV5-1

CDR3aa: CASSLIHYGYTF
CDR3nt: TGTGCCAGCAGCTTAATTCATTATGGCTACACCTTC
j_gene: TRBJ1-2
d_gene: .
abundance: .
v_gene: TRBV7-2

CDR3aa: CAIRTVGANVLTF
CDR3nt: TGTGCCATCAGGACAGTCGGGGCCAACGTCCTGACTTTC
j_gene: TRBJ2-6
d_gene: .
abundance: many
v_gene: TRBV6-6

CDR3aa: CASSLTGTGLFF
CDR3nt: TGTGCCAGCAGTTTAACCGGGACAGGACTGTTTTTT
j_gene: TRBJ1-4
d_gene: TRBD1
abundance: .
v_gene: TRBV12-3/TRBV12-4

CDR3aa: CSARGVGGGGYTF
CDR3nt: TGCAGTGCTAGAGGTGTAGGGGGCGGTGGCTACACCTTC
j_gene: TRBJ1-2
d_gene: TRBD1
abundance: few
v_gene: TRBV20-1